One sample yielded the 8 T cell receptor beta chains listed below, sequenced in a study of T cell responses to AZD1222 COVID-19 vaccine (dated by TCRdb to about 2021). Receptor amplification or capture employed the immunoSEQ multiplex PCR assay. TCRdb carries this immuneACCESS record with in-frame sequences only. Its versions omit some clonotypes, under half of them owing to an unresolved V gene in the studies checked, with the rest unexplained. For this sample the table gives some 170,000 clones, of which approximately 92% were detected only once. 2.6% of the sample comes from the top ten. The time point label here, explained by the study, means: baseline before first vaccination. The input for sequencing was peripheral blood, taken on day 0 of AZD1222 vaccination. The source of these receptors is an adult in good health.

V and J are TRBV14 and TRBJ2-5, with 7 positions matching TRBD1. Germline loops: CDR1 SGHDN, CDR2 FVKESK. The CDR3 runs to 15 residues. The J segment lost 2 bases and the V segment lost 4 bases, leaving 7 bases of the junction unmatched. This chain's CDR3 is CASSLGTVPQETQYF. In nucleotides, the CDR3 is TGTGCCAGCAGCCTAGGGACAGTCCCGCAAGAGACCCAGTACTTC.

The chain couples TRBV3-1 (or the pseudogene TRBV3-2) to TRBJ1-6; 8 nucleotides match TRBD1. The V and J ends lost 4 bases and 8 bases, in that order; junction bases with no gene match: 19. In germline, CDR1 is LGHDT, CDR2 YNNKEL (reference sequence). CDR3 length: 19 amino acids. CDR3 loop: CASSPPWWQGAEGDSPLHF. In DNA, the CDR3 is TGTGCCAGCAGCCCCCCCTGGTGGCAGGGGGCGGAGGGGGATTCACCCCTCCACTTT.

This sequence joins TRBV5-1 and TRBJ2-1, with D perhaps matching TRBD2 (5 bases). V lost 5 bases and J lost 0, with 18 bases in between. This CDR3 spans 17 amino acids. Germline-derived CDR1 and CDR2 are SGHRS and YFSETQ. The CDR3 DNA follows: TGCGCCAGCAGTTTGAGCGGAACTGGTCGCTCCTACAATGAGCAGTTCTTC. Protein: CASSLSGTGRSYNEQFF.

The rearrangement joins TRBV18 to TRBJ2-4; D may be TRBD1 or TRBD2 (6 bases each). Per the germline V gene, CDR1 is KGHSH and CDR2 is LQKENI. V lost 1 base and J 1 base, leaving 14 bases between the germline ends. CDR3 length: 17 residues. This CDR3 is CASSPRSGAGAKNIQYF. The CDR3 DNA reads as TGTGCCAGCTCACCACGCTCGGGGGCCGGTGCCAAAAACATTCAGTACTTC. Full variable domain (remainder filled in from reference TRBV18 and TRBJ2-4): NAGVMQNPRHLVRRRGQEARLRCSPMKGHSHVYWYRQLPEEGLKFMVYLQKENIIDESGMPKERFSAEFPKEGPSILRIQQVVRGDSAAYFCASSPRSGAGAKNIQYFGAGTRLSVL.

J is TRBJ2-2 and V is TRBV19, with D perhaps TRBD1 (5 bases). Germline CDR1 reads LNHDA; CDR2 reads SQIVND (reference sequence). The CDR3 covers 14 residues. V lost 3 bases, J lost 3 bases, and 8 bases lay in between. CDR3 residues: CASSILGDTGELFF. The CDR3 DNA follows: TGTGCCAGTAGTATTTTAGGGGACACCGGGGAGCTGTTTTTT.

CDR3 amino acids: CAILGVGSTEAFF. CDR3 coding DNA: TGTGCCATTCTCGGGGTGGGGAGCACTGAAGCTTTCTTT. This chain connects TRBV10-3 to TRBJ1-1; D is ambiguous. The V and J ends lost 9 bases and 4 bases respectively, with 15 bases between them. Germline lookup yields CDR1 ENHRY and CDR2 SYGVKD. The CDR3 covers 13 residues.

V gene TRBV20-1 combines with J gene TRBJ1-4; D gene ambiguous. CDR3 length equals 11 residues. Germline-derived CDR1 and CDR2 are DFQATT and SNEGSKA (reference sequence). Trimming left V 6 bases short and J 5 bases short, with 7 bases between. DNA of the CDR3: TGCAGTGCCCTTAGGAATGAAAAACTGTTTTTT. Amino acids: CSALRNEKLFF.

The chain is built from TRBV30 and TRBJ2-1; D gene unclear. The length of the CDR3 is 15 residues. Germline V gives CDR1 GTSNPN, CDR2 SVGIG (reference sequence). The V and J ends lost 4 bases and 5 bases respectively, with 18 bases between them. CDR3 in DNA: TGTGCCTGGAAGGCCCTTGGGCGGCCTGACAATGAGCAGTTCTTC. It specifies CAWKALGRPDNEQFF.